One and the same sample provided the 2 T cell receptor beta chains below, sequenced in a study of CD4+ T cells in melanoma. The protocol was immunoSEQ multiplex PCR, while the TCRdb copy is restricted to in-frame clones and leaves out a portion. The table lists 18,000 or so clones, under 90% of them singletons. The sample comprised cells from a culture (not recorded whether cultured in vitro). These receptors all stem from a human donor with melanoma.

The count of this clone is one. The gene calls are TRBV5-4 and TRBJ1-2; maybe TRBD1 (5 bases). CDR3 size: 16 residues. Germline loops: CDR1 SGHNT, CDR2 YYREEE (reference sequence). Trimming left V 4 bases short and J 1 base short, with 17 bases between. The CDR3 is CASSPPGRTNNYGYTF. As DNA, the CDR3 is TGTGCCAGCAGCCCTCCGGGACGGACGAATAACTATGGCTACACCTTC. Together with reference TRBV5-4 and TRBJ1-2, the CDR3 gives the full variable domain: ETGVTQSPTHLIKTRGQQVTLRCSSQSGHNTVSWYQQALGQGPQFIFQYYREEENGRGNFPPRFSGLQFPNYSSELNVNALELDDSALYLCASSPPGRTNNYGYTFGSGTRLTVV.

The chain links TRBV7-9 to TRBJ2-2, with D perhaps TRBD2 (6 bases). CDR1 and CDR2 (germline): SEHNR, FQNEAQ (reference sequence). Deletions cut 4 bases from V and 7 bases from J, with 13 bases between. There are 14 residues in the CDR3. The CDR3 here is CASSWGESIGELFF. CDR3 nucleotide sequence: TGTGCCAGCAGCTGGGGGGAATCGATCGGGGAGCTGTTTTTT.